The clone carrying this T cell receptor beta chain was counted a single time. Its matching antigen is unknown. This CDR3 has 13 amino acids. Losses at the gene ends were 6 bases for V and 2 bases for J; bases not matched to a gene: 2. The V gene's germline CDR1 is MGHDK and CDR2 SYGVNS. This sample is drawn from a study of PD-1 blockade in classical Hodgkin lymphoma. Findings and limits, study-wide: Although disease activity or prior therapy may be involved, causes of the repertoire differences remain undefined.

Assay used: immunoSEQ multiplex PCR; TCRdb lists only in-frame clones, some missing. The data hold approximately 26,000 clones, with about 89% observed a single time. Time point of the sample: newly diagnosed, previously untreated cHL patient sample. Negative magnetic selection isolated CD4+ T cells from thawed PBMCs. For comparison, PBMCs from newly diagnosed, untreated classical Hodgkin lymphoma were used. The sequenced sample consisted of CD4+ T cells from blood. The TCR originated in a human donor with classical Hodgkin lymphoma. The chain carries TRBV25-1 and TRBJ2-3; 7 bases are shared with TRBD1. This CDR3 is CASREGATDTQYF. CDR3 bases: TGTGCCAGCAGAGAGGGGGCCACAGATACGCAGTATTTT.